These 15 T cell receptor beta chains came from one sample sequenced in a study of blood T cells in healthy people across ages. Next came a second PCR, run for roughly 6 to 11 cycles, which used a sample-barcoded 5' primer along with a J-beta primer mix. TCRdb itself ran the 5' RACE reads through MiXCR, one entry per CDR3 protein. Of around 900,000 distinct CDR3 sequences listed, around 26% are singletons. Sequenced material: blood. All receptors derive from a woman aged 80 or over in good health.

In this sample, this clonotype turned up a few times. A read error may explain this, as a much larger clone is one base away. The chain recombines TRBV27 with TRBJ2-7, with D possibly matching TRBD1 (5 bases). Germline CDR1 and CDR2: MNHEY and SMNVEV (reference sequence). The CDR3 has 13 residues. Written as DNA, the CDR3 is TGTGCCGGCAGTTTAGGGGTATCCTACGAGCAGTACTTC. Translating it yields CAGSLGVSYEQYF.

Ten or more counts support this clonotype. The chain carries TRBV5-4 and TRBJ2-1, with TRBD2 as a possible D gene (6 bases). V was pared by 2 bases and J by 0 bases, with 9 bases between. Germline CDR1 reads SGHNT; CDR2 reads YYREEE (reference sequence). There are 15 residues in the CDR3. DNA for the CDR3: TGTGCCAGCAGCTTAAACGGGGGCTCCTACAATGAGCAGTTCTTC. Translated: CASSLNGGSYNEQFF.

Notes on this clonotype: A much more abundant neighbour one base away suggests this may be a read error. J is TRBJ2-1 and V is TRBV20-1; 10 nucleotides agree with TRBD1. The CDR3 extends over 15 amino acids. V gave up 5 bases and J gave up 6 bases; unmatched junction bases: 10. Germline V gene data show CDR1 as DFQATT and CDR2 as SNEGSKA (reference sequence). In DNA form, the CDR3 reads TGCAGTGCTCATTTACCGGGACAGGGGTGCAATGAGCAGTTCTTC. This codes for CSAHLPGQGCNEQFF.

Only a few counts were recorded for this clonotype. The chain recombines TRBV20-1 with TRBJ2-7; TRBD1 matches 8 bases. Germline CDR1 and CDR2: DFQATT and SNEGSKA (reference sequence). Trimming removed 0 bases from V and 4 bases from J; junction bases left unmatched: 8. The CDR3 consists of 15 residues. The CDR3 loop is CSARECTGGPYEQYF. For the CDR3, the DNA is TGCAGTGCTAGAGAGTGCACAGGGGGTCCGTACGAGCAGTACTTC.

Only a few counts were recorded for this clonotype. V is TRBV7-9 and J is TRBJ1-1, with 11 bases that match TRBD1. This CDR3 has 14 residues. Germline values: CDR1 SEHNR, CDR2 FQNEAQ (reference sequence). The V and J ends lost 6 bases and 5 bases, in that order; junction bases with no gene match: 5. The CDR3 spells CASRGQGAGTEAFF. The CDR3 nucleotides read TGTGCCAGCAGAGGACAGGGGGCGGGTACTGAAGCTTTCTTT.

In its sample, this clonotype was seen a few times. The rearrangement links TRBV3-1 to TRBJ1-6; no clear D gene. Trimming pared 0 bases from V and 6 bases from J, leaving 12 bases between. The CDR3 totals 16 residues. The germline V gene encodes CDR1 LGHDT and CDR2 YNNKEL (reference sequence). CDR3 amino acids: CASSQESIQPNSPLHF. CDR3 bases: TGTGCCAGCAGCCAAGAAAGTATACAGCCTAATTCACCCCTCCACTTT.

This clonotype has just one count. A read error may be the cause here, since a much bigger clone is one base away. The chain's CDR3 is CVSSELDGQPQHF. CDR3 DNA sequence: TGTGTCAGCAGCGAATTGGATGGTCAGCCCCAGCATTTT. This chain joins TRBV7-9 and TRBJ1-5; no reliable D call. The V gene's germline CDR1 is SEHNR and CDR2 FQNEAQ (reference sequence). The CDR3 extends over 13 amino acids.

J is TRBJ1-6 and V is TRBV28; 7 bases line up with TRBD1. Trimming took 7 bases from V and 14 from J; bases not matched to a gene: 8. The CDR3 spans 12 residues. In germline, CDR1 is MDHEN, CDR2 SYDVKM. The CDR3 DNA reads TGTGCCAGCAATAACGGACAGGCCGCCCTCCACTTT. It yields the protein CASNNGQAALHF.

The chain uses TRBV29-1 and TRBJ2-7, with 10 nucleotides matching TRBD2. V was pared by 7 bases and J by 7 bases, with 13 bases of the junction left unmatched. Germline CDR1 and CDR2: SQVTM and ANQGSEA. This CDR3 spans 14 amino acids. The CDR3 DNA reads TGCAGCGCCCGAAGGTCTAGCGGGAGTGGGGAGCAGTACTTC. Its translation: CSARRSSGSGEQYF.

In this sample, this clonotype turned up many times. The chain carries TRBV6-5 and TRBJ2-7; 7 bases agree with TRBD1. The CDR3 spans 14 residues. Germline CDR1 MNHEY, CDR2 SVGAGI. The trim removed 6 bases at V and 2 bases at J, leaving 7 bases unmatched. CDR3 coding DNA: TGTGCCAGCAGAACGACAGGGAAGACCTACGAGCAGTACTTC. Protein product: CASRTTGKTYEQYF.

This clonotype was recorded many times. The CDR3 protein is CSATSRSTGLETQYF. The CDR3 region has the DNA TGCAGTGCTACTTCCCGGTCGACAGGGTTGGAGACCCAGTACTTC. The chain has TRBV20-1 and TRBJ2-5; TRBD1 aligns across 7 bases. Germline V gene data show CDR1 as DFQATT and CDR2 as SNEGSKA (reference sequence). The CDR3 extends over 15 amino acids. V lost 4 bases and J lost 5; bases outside the gene matches: 13.

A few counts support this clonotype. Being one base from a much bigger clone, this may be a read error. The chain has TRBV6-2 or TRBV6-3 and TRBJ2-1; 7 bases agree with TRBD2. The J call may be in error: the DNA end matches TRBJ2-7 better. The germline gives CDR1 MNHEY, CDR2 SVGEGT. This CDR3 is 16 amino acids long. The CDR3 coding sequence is TGTGCCAGCAATTCAGCGGGGACCCGCTCCTACAATGAGCAGTACTTC. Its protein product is CASNSAGTRSYNEQYF.

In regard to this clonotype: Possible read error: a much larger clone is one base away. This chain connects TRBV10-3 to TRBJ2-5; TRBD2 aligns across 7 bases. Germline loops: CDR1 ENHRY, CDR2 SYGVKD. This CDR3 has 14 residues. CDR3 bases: TGTGCCATCAGCCCCGGACTAGGTCCGGAGATCCAGTACTTC. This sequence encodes CAISPGLGPEIQYF.

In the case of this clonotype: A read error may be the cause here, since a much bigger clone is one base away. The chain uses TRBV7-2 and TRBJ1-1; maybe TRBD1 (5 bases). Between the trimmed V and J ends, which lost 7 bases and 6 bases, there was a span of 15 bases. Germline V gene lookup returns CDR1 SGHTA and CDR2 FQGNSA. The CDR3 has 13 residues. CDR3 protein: CASTFLSGPEAFF. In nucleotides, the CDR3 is TGTGCCAGCACCTTCCTTTCGGGGCCTGAAGCTTTCTTT.

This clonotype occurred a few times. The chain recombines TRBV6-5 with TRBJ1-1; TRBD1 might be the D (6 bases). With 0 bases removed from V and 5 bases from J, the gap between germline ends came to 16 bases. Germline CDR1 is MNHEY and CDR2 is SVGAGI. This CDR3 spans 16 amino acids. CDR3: CASSYSRQGWETEAFF. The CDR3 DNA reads TGTGCCAGCAGTTACTCCCGTCAGGGGTGGGAAACTGAAGCTTTCTTT.